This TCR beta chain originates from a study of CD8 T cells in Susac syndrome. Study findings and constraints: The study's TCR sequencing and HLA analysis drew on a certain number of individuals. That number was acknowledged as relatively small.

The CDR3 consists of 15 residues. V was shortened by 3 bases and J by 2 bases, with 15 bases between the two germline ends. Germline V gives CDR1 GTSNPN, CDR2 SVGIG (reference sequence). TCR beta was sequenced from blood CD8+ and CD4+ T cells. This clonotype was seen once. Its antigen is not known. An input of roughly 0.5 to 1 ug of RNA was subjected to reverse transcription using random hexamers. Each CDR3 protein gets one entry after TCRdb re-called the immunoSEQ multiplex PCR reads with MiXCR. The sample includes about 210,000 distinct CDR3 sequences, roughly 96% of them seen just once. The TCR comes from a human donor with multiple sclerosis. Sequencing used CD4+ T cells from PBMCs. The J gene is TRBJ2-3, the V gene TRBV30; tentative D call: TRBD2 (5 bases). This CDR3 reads CAWSRGERTTDTQYF. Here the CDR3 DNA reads TGTGCCTGGAGCCGAGGCGAGCGGACCACAGATACGCAGTATTTT.